Listed here is a single TCR beta chain. What it binds is not known. The PCR employed 60 Vbeta primers together with 13 Jbeta primers. Libraries were prepared by immunoSEQ multiplex PCR; TCRdb keeps only in-frame clonotypes and omits some of them. The top ten clones hold 6% to 7% of a sample with approximately 150,000 clones, 60% to 80% of them seen once. This entry comes from a study of cytomegalovirus exposure and HLA in healthy donors. Broader study findings: TCR beta V segments were, for the most part, productive about 87% or about 30% of the time in an earlier analysis. Listed as cytomegalovirus-associated were 164 TCR beta chains.

There were likely unrecorded immune exposures, though donors were nominally healthy when sampled. The germline CDR1 and CDR2 sequences are MNHNS and SASEGT. CDR3 size: 13 residues. Trimming took 7 bases from V and 4 from J; bases not matched to a gene: 6. The sequence was collected from a middle-aged man in good health and CMV-seropositive. The sample comprised PBMCs. The chain recombines TRBV6-1 with TRBJ2-7, with 8 bases fitting TRBD1. CDR3 nucleotide sequence: TGTGCCAGCACCCCGGGACAGGATTACGAGCAGTACTTC. This sequence encodes CASTPGQDYEQYF.